Sequencing of this T cell receptor (beta chain) was carried out in a study of T cell responses to AZD1222 COVID-19 vaccine (dated by TCRdb to about 2021). Regarding the complete study: A total of under 250 trial participants underwent TCR sequencing, of whom roughly 210 had received two doses of AZD1222 and some 25 had received two doses of the MenACWY control vaccine. Trial participants were enrolled by age into subgroups of 18-55, 56-69 and 70-plus years, and roughly 150, 30 and 60 TCR-sequenced participants, respectively, were included in these subgroups.

What the time point label conveys for this sample: about 28 days (+/-7) after the second vaccine dose. AZD1222 recipients whose second dose came at about 4 weeks and those whose second dose came at about 12 weeks were combined into one group, since spike-specific TCR depth and breadth did not differ between the two schedules. Samples from vaccinated people were obtained from the UK trials COV001 and COV002, which included a single-blind randomized controlled phase 2/3 trial of AZD1222 (ChAdOx1 nCoV-19) in healthy adults. For TCRbeta chain sequencing, PBMC samples from trial participants were taken at day 0 and at day 28 after the second dose. The CDR3 regions of human TCRbeta chains were subjected to immunosequencing. Concerning the study's data processing: TCRs in the repertoires were compared against a reference library of SARS-CoV-2-specific TCRs that had been generated with the MIRA antigen-specificity platform. Breadth was defined as the fraction of unique TCRs that were SARS-CoV-2-associated, and depth was defined as the fraction of total T cells that were SARS-CoV-2-associated. Using the MIRA data, each spike-specific TCR was mapped to the spike region that the TCR reacts to and placed in a CD4 or CD8 class. Log10-transformed breadth and depth values were compared by one-way ANOVA with Sidak's multiple comparisons tests. TCRdb took this table from immuneACCESS and kept in-frame rearrangements with V and J called. Such tables lack part of the clones; where checked against another copy, unresolved V genes explain under half of the gap, and the rest is unexplained. V and J calls and clone size are given by that table; D and trimming were obtained from the DNA. For this sample there are approximately 140,000 clones; 90% appear just once. Together, the top ten hold about 3.3% of the sample.

V lost 6 bases and J lost 3 bases, and the count of bases not matched to a germline gene is 7. Taken from cysteine to phenylalanine, the CDR3 has 14 residues. The read is trimmed to its CDR3 DNA, 42 bases read in frame from base 1. Based on the germline V gene, the CDR1 and CDR2 sequences are ENHRY and SYGVKD. Of note for this clone: Its antigen remains undetermined. The record has no base qualities; no much larger clone is one base away.

The research as a whole found: Reportedly, almost half of the unique spike-specific TCRs recognized epitopes lying outside the regions that are mutated in the B.1.351 and B.1.1.7 variants. Conclusions about previously exposed vaccinees were limited because only five to seven AZD1222 recipients were SARS-CoV-2 seropositive at baseline. The 56-69-year group was small, and its depth increase did not reach significance, likely because of low power. After two AZD1222 doses, both the breadth and the depth of spike-specific TCRs were significantly higher than at day 0 and than in MenACWY recipients. Because no samples from the day 14 peak response were available, repertoires could be characterized only after the peak T cell response. The vaccine-associated CD4 TCRs covered the entire spike protein, and the dominant responses fell in regions 160-218 and 743-854. Participants were mostly white British and included more females than males, and it was suggested by the authors that clonal diversity may have been underestimated.

The starting material was peripheral blood, obtained 28 days after the second AZD1222 dose. The receptor was isolated from an adult who received the AZD1222 COVID-19 vaccine. This sequence uses TRBV10-3 and TRBJ2-7, and TRBD1 matches 8 of the central bases. The CDR3 protein is CAISPGTGFYEQYF. The DNA reads TGTGCCATCAGCCCCGGGACAGGTTTCTACGAGCAGTACTTC.